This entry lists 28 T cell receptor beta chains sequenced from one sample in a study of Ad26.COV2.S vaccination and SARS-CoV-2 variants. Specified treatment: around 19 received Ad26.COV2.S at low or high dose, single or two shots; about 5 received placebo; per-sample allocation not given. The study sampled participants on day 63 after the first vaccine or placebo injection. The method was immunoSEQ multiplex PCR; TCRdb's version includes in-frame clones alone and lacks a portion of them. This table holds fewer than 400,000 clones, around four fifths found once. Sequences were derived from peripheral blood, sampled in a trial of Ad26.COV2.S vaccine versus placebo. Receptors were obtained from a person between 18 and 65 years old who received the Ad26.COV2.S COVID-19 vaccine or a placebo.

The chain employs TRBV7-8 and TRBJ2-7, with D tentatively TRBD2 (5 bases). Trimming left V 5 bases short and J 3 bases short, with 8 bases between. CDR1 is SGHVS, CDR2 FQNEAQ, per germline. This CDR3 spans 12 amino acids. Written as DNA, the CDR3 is TGTGCCAGCAGCCCCGGGGACTACGAGCAGTACTTC. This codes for CASSPGDYEQYF. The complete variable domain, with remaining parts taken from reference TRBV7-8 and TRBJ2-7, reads GAGVSQSPRYKVAKRGQDVALRCDPISGHVSLFWYQQALGQGPEFLTYFQNEAQLDKSGLPSDRFFAERPEGSVSTLKIQRTQQEDSAVYLCASSPGDYEQYFGPGTRLTVT.

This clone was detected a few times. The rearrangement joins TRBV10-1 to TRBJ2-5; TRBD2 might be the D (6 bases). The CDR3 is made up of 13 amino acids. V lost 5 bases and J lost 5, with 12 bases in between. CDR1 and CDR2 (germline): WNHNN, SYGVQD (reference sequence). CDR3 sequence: CASSSLRGETQYF. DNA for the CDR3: TGCGCCAGCAGTTCCCTTCGGGGGGAGACCCAGTACTTC.

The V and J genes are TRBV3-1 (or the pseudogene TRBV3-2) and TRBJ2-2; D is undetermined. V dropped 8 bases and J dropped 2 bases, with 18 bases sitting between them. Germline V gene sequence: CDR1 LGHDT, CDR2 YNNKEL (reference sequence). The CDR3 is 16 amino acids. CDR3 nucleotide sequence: TGTGCCAGCGGGTTTGGTGGACCGCACAACACCGGGGAGCTGTTTTTT. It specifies CASGFGGPHNTGELFF.

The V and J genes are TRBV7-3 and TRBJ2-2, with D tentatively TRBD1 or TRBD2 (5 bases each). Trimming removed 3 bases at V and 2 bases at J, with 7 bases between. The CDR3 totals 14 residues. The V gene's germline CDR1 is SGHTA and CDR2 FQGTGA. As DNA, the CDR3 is TGTGCCAGCAGCTTGGGGACCAACACCGGGGAGCTGTTTTTT. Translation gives CASSLGTNTGELFF.

CDR3 bases: TGTGCCAGCAGTTACTCGATGGTGGGGGGGATCACTGAAGCTTTCTTT. Translating it yields CASSYSMVGGITEAFF. The chain links TRBV6-5 to TRBJ1-1, with D possibly TRBD1 on 5 matching bases. Germline V gives CDR1 MNHEY, CDR2 SVGAGI. Trimming took off 0 bases at V and 4 bases at J, with 15 bases between the two ends. This CDR3 region has 16 residues.

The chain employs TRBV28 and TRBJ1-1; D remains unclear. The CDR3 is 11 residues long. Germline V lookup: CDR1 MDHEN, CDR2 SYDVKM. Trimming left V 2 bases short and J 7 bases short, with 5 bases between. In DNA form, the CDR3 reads TGTGCCAGCAGTTTAAGAGGTGAAGCTTTCTTT. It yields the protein CASSLRGEAFF.

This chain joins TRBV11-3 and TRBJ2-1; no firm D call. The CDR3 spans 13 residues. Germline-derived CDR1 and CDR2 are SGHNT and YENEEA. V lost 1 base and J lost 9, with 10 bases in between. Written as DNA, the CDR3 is TGTGCCAGCAGCTTAGTTAGTAATGCTGAGCAGTTCTTC. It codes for CASSLVSNAEQFF.

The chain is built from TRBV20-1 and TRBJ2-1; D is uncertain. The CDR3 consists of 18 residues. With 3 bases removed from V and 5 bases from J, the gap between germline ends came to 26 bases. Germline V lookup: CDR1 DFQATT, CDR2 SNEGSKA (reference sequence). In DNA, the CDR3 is TGCAGTGCTAGTGGGTACTCGTCCCCTCTACAAGATCACAATGAGCAGTTCTTC. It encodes CSASGYSSPLQDHNEQFF.

The CDR3 loop is CASSLAAGPNTEAFF. Written as DNA, the CDR3 is TGCGCCAGCAGCTTGGCCGCAGGGCCTAACACTGAAGCTTTCTTT. V gene TRBV5-1 combines with J gene TRBJ1-1; TRBD1 might be the D (5 bases). This CDR3 spans 15 amino acids. Per the germline V gene, CDR1 is SGHRS and CDR2 is YFSETQ. V lost 0 bases and J lost 2, with 11 bases in between. Variable domain in full (rest from reference TRBV5-1 and TRBJ1-1): KAGVTQTPRYLIKTRGQQVTLSCSPISGHRSVSWYQQTPGQGLQFLFEYFSETQRNKGNFPGRFSGRQFSNSRSEMNVSTLELGDSALYLCASSLAAGPNTEAFFGQGTRLTVV.

The CDR3 spells CASSPNQDRVAGNTIYF. CDR3 coding DNA: TGTGCCAGCAGCCCAAACCAGGACAGGGTGGCTGGAAACACCATATATTTT. This chain connects TRBV13 to TRBJ1-3; 8 nucleotides match TRBD1. This CDR3 contains 17 residues. V trimming: 5 bases; J trimming: 2 bases; junction bases outside the gene matches: 11. Germline V CDR1 and CDR2: PRHDT, FYEKMQ (reference sequence). Together with reference TRBV13 and TRBJ1-3, the CDR3 gives the full variable domain: AAGVIQSPRHLIKEKRETATLKCYPIPRHDTVYWYQQGPGQDPQFLISFYEKMQSDKGSIPDRFSAQQFSDYHSELNMSSLELGDSALYFCASSPNQDRVAGNTIYFGEGSWLTVV.

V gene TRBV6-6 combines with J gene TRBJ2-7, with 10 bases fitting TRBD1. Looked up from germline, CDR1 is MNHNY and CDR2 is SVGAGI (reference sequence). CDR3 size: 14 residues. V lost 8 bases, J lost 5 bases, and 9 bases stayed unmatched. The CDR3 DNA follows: TGTGCCAGCTACCCGGGACAGGGGCGTCACGAGCAGTACTTC. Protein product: CASYPGQGRHEQYF.

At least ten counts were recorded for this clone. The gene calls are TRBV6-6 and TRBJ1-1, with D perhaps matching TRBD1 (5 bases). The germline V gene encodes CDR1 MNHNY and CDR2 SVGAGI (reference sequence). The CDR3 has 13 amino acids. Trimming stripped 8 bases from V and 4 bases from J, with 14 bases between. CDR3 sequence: CASSQVGGTEAFF. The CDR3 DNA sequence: TGTGCCAGCTCCCAAGTGGGGGGCACTGAAGCTTTCTTT.

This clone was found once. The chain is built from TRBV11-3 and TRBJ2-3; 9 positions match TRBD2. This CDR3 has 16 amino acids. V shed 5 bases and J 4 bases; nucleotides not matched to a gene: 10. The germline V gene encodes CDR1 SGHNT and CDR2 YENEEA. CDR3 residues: CASSPATSGQADTQYF. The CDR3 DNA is TGTGCCAGCAGCCCAGCCACTAGCGGGCAAGCAGATACGCAGTATTTT.

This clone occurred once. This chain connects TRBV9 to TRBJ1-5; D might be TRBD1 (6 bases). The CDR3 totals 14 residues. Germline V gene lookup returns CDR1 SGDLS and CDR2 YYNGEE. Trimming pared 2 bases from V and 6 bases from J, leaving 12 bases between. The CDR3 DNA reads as TGTGCCAGCAGCGTGGGGGCCGTCAGTCAGCCCCAGCATTTT. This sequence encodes CASSVGAVSQPQHF.

The CDR3 reads CASSLPVDPYEQYF. The DNA of the CDR3 is TGTGCCAGCAGCCTCCCCGTGGACCCCTACGAGCAGTACTTC. The V and J genes are TRBV5-4 and TRBJ2-7; D unclear. The length of the CDR3 is 14 residues. CDR1 is SGHNT and CDR2 is YYREEE in the germline V gene (reference sequence). The V end lost 4 bases, the J end lost 2 bases, and 13 bases lay between the germline ends.

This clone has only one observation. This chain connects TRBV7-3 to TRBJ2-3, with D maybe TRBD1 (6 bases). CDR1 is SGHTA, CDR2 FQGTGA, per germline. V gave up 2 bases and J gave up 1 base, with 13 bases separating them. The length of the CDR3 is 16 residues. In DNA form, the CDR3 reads TGTGCCAGCAGCTTAGGGTTACAGGGAGGCACAGATACGCAGTATTTT. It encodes CASSLGLQGGTDTQYF. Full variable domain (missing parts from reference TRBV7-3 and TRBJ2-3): GAGVSQTPSNKVTEKGKYVELRCDPISGHTALYWYRQSLGQGPEFLIYFQGTGAADDSGLPNDRFFAVRPEGSVSTLKIQRTERGDSAVYLCASSLGLQGGTDTQYFGPGTRLTVL.

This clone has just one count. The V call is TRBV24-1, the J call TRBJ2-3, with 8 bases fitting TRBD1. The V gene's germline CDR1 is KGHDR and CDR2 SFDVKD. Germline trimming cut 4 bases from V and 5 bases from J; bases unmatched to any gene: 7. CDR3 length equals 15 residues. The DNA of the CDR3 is TGTGCCACCAGTGACCCGACAGGGGCCGGAGATACGCAGTATTTT. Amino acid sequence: CATSDPTGAGDTQYF.

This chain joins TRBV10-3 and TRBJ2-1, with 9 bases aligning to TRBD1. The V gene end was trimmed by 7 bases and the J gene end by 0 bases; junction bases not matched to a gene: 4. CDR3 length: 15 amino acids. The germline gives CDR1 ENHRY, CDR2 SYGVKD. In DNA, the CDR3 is TGTGCCATCATTCGGGACAGGGACTCCTACAATGAGCAGTTCTTC. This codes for CAIIRDRDSYNEQFF.

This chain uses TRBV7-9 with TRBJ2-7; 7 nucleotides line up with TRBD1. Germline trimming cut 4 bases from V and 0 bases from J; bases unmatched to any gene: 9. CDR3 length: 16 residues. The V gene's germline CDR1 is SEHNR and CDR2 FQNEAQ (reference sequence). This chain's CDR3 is CASSSTTGQSSYEQYF. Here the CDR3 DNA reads TGTGCCAGCAGCTCTACTACGGGACAGAGCTCCTACGAGCAGTACTTC.

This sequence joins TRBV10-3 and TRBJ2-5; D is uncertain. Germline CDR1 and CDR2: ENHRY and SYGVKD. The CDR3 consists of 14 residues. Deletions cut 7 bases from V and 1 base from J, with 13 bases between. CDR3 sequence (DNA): TGTGCCATCAAGCTATCAGAGACCCAAGAGACCCAGTACTTC. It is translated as CAIKLSETQETQYF.

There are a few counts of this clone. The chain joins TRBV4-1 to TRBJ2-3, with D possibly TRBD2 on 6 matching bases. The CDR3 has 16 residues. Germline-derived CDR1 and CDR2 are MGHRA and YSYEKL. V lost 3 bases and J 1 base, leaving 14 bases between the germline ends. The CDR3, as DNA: TGCGCCAGCAGCCACCGACTAGTGGGGGGCACAGATACGCAGTATTTT. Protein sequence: CASSHRLVGGTDTQYF.

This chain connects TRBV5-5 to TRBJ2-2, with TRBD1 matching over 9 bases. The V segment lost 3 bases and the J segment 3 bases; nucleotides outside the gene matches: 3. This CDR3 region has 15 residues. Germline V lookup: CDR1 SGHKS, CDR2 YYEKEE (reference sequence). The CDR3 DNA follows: TGTGCCAGCAGCTGGGACAGGGTTTACACCGGGGAGCTGTTTTTT. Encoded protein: CASSWDRVYTGELFF.

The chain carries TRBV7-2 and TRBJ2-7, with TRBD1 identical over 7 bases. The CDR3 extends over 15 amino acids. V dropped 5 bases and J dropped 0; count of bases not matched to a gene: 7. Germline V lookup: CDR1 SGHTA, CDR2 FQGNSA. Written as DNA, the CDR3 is TGTGCCAGCAGCGTATACAGGGGATTCTCCTACGAGCAGTACTTC. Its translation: CASSVYRGFSYEQYF. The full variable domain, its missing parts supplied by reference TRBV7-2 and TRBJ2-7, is GAGVSQSPSNKVTEKGKDVELRCDPISGHTALYWYRQSLGQGLEFLIYFQGNSAPDKSGLPSDRFSAERTGGSVSTLTIQRTQQEDSAVYLCASSVYRGFSYEQYFGPGTRLTVT.

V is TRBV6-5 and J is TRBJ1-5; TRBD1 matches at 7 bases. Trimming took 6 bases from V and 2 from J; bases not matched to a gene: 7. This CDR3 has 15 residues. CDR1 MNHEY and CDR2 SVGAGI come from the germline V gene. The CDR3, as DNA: TGTGCCAGCAGACGACAGGGAAACGGCAATCAGCCCCAGCATTTT. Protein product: CASRRQGNGNQPQHF.

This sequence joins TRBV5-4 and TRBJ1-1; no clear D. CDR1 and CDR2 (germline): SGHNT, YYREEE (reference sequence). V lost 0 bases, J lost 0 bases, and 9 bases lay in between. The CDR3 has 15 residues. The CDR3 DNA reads TGTGCCAGCAGCTTGGATGGGAAGATGAACACTGAAGCTTTCTTT. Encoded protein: CASSLDGKMNTEAFF.

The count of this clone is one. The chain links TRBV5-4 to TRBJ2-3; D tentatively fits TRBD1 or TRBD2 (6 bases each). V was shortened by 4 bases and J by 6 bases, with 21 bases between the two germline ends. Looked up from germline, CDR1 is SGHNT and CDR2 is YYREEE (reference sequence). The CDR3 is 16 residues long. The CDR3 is CASSLGGHPPMDTQYF. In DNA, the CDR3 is TGTGCCAGCAGCCTGGGGGGACACCCACCGATGGATACGCAGTATTTT.

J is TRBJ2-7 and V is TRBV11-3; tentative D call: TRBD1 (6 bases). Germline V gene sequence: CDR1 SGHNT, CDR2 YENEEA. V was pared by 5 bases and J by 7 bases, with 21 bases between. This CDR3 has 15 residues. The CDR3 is CASSVDSSTPWEQYF. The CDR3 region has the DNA TGTGCCAGCAGCGTGGACAGTTCCACTCCCTGGGAGCAGTACTTC.

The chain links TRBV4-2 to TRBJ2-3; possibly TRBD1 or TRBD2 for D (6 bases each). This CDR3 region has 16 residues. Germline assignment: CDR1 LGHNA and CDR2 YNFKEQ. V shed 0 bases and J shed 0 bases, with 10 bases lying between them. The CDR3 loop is CASSQDGGPSTDTQYF. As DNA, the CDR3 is TGTGCCAGCAGCCAAGACGGGGGCCCTAGCACAGATACGCAGTATTTT.